One sample yielded the 10 T cell receptor beta chains listed below, sequenced in a study of shared clonotypes between healthy human individuals. Libraries were prepared by immunoSEQ multiplex PCR; TCRdb keeps only in-frame clonotypes and omits some of them. The repertoire holds roughly 2.2 million clones, more than 80% seen once, with under 0.45% in the top ten. The source material was naive CD4+ T cells from PBMCs. Sample subset: CD45RA+ positively selected. These receptors originate from a man aged 18-30 years in good health. Some clones in this sample may be carry-over from other donors' samples.

The rearrangement links TRBV6-6 to TRBJ2-3; the D is unclear. The CDR3 runs to 14 residues. Germline V lookup: CDR1 MNHNY, CDR2 SVGAGI (reference sequence). Between the trimmed V and J ends, which lost 5 bases and 3 bases, there was a span of 12 bases. This chain's CDR3 is CASSLDGWTDTQYF. The CDR3 DNA reads TGTGCCAGCAGTCTCGACGGGTGGACAGATACGCAGTATTTT.

The genes are TRBV7-9 and TRBJ2-5; possibly TRBD2 for D (6 bases). V lost 5 bases and J lost 4, with 14 bases in between. The CDR3 covers 14 residues. Germline V gene data show CDR1 as SEHNR and CDR2 as FQNEAQ (reference sequence). The CDR3: CASSPYGEVETQYF. The CDR3 nucleotides are TGTGCCAGCAGCCCCTACGGGGAGGTAGAGACCCAGTACTTC.

V usage is TRBV6-1 and J usage is TRBJ1-1; D ambiguous. The CDR3 totals 17 residues. From germline, CDR1 is MNHNS and CDR2 SASEGT. V lost 3 bases, J lost 3 bases, and 20 bases lay in between. CDR3 protein: CASSDPVRGGMDTEAFF. CDR3 DNA sequence: TGTGCCAGCAGTGATCCGGTTCGAGGCGGGATGGACACTGAAGCTTTCTTT.

V usage is TRBV28 and J usage is TRBJ2-7; D is ambiguous. The V end lost 3 bases, the J end lost 6 bases, and 15 bases lay between the germline ends. The CDR3 length is 14 residues. Germline V CDR1 and CDR2: MDHEN, SYDVKM. CDR3 bases: TGTGCCAGCAGTTTGTATGCTAGTCATGGCGAGCAGTACTTC. It encodes CASSLYASHGEQYF.

This chain joins TRBV4-1 and TRBJ2-3; 7 positions match TRBD2. CDR3 length: 15 residues. Germline CDR1 reads MGHRA; CDR2 reads YSYEKL. With V trimmed by 7 bases and J by 2 bases, 9 bases remained unmatched. The CDR3 DNA sequence: TGCGCCAGCAAGCTTGGCGGGGGTAACACAGATACGCAGTATTTT. Protein sequence: CASKLGGGNTDTQYF.

This clone is a singleton in its sample. The V gene is TRBV6-5, the J gene TRBJ2-5; 9 nucleotides agree with TRBD1. CDR1 and CDR2 (germline): MNHEY, SVGAGI. The V gene end was trimmed by 4 bases and the J gene end by 7 bases; junction bases not matched to a gene: 13. This CDR3 has 16 amino acids. The CDR3 is CASSFRPGTGLGTQYF. The CDR3 region has the DNA TGTGCCAGCAGTTTTCGTCCCGGGACAGGGCTGGGGACCCAGTACTTC.

This clone has only one observation. The chain combines TRBV6-5 with TRBJ1-3; D is uncertain. CDR3 length: 15 amino acids. The V and J ends lost 2 bases and 2 bases respectively, with 10 bases between them. CDR1 and CDR2 (germline): MNHEY, SVGAGI. The CDR3 DNA reads TGTGCCAGCAGTTACGATTGGAGTCCTGGAAACACCATATATTTT. Translated: CASSYDWSPGNTIYF.

The chain recombines TRBV28 with TRBJ1-5; TRBD1 matches 8 bases. V was pared by 3 bases and J by 6 bases, with 7 bases of the junction left unmatched. The V gene's germline CDR1 is MDHEN and CDR2 SYDVKM. The length of the CDR3 is 15 residues. This CDR3 is CASSLMDRDGQPQHF. The DNA of the CDR3 is TGTGCCAGCAGTTTGATGGACAGGGATGGTCAGCCCCAGCATTTT.

This clone appeared once. The rearrangement uses TRBV9 and TRBJ1-4, with D possibly matching TRBD1 (5 bases). The germline CDR1 and CDR2 sequences are SGDLS and YYNGEE. V lost 4 bases and J 5 bases, leaving 12 bases between the germline ends. CDR3 size: 14 residues. CDR3 sequence reads: CASSPGDLNEKLFF. The CDR3 nucleotides read TGTGCCAGCAGCCCGGGGGACCTAAATGAAAAACTGTTTTTT.

V usage is TRBV28 and J usage is TRBJ1-2; unclear D gene. The CDR3 is made up of 12 amino acids. V was clipped by 5 bases and J by 8 bases, with 12 bases between them. Germline assignment: CDR1 MDHEN and CDR2 SYDVKM. This chain's CDR3 is CASSTRTDGYTF. The CDR3 region has the DNA TGTGCCAGCAGTACGAGGACGGACGGCTACACCTTC.